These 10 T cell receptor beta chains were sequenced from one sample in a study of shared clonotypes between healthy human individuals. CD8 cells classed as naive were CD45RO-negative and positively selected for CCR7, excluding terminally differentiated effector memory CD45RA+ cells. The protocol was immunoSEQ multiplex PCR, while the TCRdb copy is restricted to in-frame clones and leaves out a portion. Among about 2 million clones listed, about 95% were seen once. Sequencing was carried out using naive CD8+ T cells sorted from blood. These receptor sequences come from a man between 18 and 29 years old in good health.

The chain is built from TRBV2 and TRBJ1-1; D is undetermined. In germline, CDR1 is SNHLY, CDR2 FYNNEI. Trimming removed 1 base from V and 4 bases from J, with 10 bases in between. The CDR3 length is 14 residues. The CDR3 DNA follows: TGTGCCAGCAGTGAAGGCCAATACTCCACTGAAGCTTTCTTT. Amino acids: CASSEGQYSTEAFF. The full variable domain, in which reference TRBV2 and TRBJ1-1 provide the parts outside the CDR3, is EPEVTQTPSHQVTQMGQEVILRCVPISNHLYFYWYRQILGQKVEFLVSFYNNEISEKSEIFDDQFSVERPDGSNFTLKIRSTKLEDSAMYFCASSEGQYSTEAFFGQGTRLTVV.

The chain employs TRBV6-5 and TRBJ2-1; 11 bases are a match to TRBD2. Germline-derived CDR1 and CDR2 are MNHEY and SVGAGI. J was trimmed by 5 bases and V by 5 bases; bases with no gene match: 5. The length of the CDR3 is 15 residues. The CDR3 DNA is TGTGCCAGCAGTCAACTAGCGGGAGAGGACAATGAGCAGTTCTTC. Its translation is CASSQLAGEDNEQFF.

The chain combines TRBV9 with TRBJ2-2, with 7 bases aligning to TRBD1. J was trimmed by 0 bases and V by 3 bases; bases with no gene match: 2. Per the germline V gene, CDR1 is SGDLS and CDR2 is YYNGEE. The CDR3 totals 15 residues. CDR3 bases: TGTGCCAGCAGCGACGACAGGGCGAACACCGGGGAGCTGTTTTTT. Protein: CASSDDRANTGELFF.

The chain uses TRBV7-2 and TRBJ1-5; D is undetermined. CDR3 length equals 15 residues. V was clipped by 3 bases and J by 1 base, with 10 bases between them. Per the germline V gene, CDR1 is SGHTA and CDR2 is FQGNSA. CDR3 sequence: CASSFLLGSNQPQHF. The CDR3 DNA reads TGTGCCAGCAGCTTTCTGTTAGGCAGCAATCAGCCCCAGCATTTT.

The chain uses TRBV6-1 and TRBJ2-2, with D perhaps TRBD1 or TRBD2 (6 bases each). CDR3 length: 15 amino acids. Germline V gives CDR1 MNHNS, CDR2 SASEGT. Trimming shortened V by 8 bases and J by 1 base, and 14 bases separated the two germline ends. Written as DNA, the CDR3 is TGTGCCAGCGGAGGGGGGAGTGGGAACACCGGGGAGCTGTTTTTT. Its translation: CASGGGSGNTGELFF.

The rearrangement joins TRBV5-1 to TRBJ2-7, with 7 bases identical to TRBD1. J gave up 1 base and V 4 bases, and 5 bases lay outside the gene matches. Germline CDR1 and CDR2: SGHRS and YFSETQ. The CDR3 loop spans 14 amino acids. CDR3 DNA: TGCGCCAGCAGCCGGGACAGTTTTTCCTACGAGCAGTACTTC. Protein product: CASSRDSFSYEQYF.

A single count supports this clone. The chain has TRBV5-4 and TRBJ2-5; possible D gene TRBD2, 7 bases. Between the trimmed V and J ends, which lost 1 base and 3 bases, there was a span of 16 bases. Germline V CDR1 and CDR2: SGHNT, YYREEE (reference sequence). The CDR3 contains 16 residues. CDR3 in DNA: TGTGCCAGCAGCTTGTCGGGGGGCGAAGGCGAAGAGACCCAGTACTTC. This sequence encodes CASSLSGGEGEETQYF.

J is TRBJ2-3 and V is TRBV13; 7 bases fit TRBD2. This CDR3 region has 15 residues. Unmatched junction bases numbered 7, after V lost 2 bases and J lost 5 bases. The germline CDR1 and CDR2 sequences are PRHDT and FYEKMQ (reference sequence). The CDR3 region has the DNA TGTGCCAGCAGCTTACTAGCGGTGGGGGGAGATACGCAGTATTTT. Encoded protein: CASSLLAVGGDTQYF.

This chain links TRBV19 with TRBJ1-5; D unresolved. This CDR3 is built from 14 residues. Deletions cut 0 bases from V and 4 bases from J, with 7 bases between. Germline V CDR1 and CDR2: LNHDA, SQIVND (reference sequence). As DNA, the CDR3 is TGTGCCAGTAGTATAGAGGCAGGTAATCAGCCCCAGCATTTT. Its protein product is CASSIEAGNQPQHF.

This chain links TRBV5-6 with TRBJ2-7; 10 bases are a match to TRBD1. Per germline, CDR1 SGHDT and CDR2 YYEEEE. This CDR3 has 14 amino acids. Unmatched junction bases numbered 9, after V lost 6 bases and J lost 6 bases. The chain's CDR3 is CASNNHGTGVEQYF. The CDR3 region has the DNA TGTGCCAGCAACAACCACGGGACAGGGGTCGAGCAGTACTTC.